These 10 T cell receptor beta chains originate from one sample sequenced in a study of Ad26.COV2.S vaccination and SARS-CoV-2 variants. Treatment defined: approximately 18 received Ad26.COV2.S at low or high dose, single or two shots; five or six received placebo; per-sample allocation not given. All samples were drawn on day 63, counting from the first vaccine or placebo injection. Sequencing was performed with immunoSEQ multiplex PCR; in TCRdb, only in-frame clones are kept and a portion is missing. This table has a few hundred thousand clones, roughly 85% appearing once. The source material was peripheral blood, sampled in a trial of Ad26.COV2.S vaccine versus placebo. The receptors originated from a person aged 18-65 years who received the Ad26.COV2.S COVID-19 vaccine or a placebo.

The gene calls are TRBV9 and TRBJ2-2, with D unclear. CDR1 and CDR2 (germline): SGDLS, YYNGEE. V gave up 1 base and J gave up 3 bases, with 7 bases separating them. This CDR3 comprises 14 residues. The CDR3 loop is CASSVNSYTGELFF. In nucleotides, the CDR3 is TGTGCCAGCAGCGTAAACAGCTACACCGGGGAGCTGTTTTTT.

The chain couples TRBV4-3 to TRBJ2-3, with D tentatively TRBD1 (5 bases). The CDR3 has 16 amino acids. Germline V gives CDR1 LGHNA, CDR2 YSLEER. V lost 0 bases and J 2 bases, leaving 12 bases between the germline ends. DNA of the CDR3: TGCGCCAGCAGCCAAGATAATGACAGATACACAGATACGCAGTATTTT. Translation: CASSQDNDRYTDTQYF.

The V gene is TRBV4-1, the J gene TRBJ2-7, with 8 bases that match TRBD1. Germline CDR1 is MGHRA and CDR2 is YSYEKL. The CDR3 has 16 residues. V dropped 1 base and J dropped 0; count of bases not matched to a gene: 5. CDR3 DNA sequence: TGCGCCAGCAGCCAAGGTCCCGGGACAGGCTCCTACGAGCAGTACTTC. This encodes CASSQGPGTGSYEQYF.

V and J are TRBV29-1 and TRBJ1-1; 7 nucleotides align to TRBD1. Germline lookup yields CDR1 SQVTM and CDR2 ANQGSEA. V lost 6 bases and J lost 1; bases outside the gene matches: 5. This CDR3 comprises 13 residues. This chain's CDR3 is CSVPGTENTEAFF. Here the CDR3 DNA reads TGCAGCGTACCCGGGACAGAGAACACTGAAGCTTTCTTT.

This chain uses TRBV7-9 with TRBJ1-4, with D tentatively TRBD1 (6 bases). The CDR3 has 15 amino acids. Per the germline V gene, CDR1 is SEHNR and CDR2 is FQNEAQ (reference sequence). The V end lost 4 bases, the J end lost 3 bases, and 12 bases lay between the germline ends. The CDR3 sequence: CASSWPGAANEKLFF. The CDR3 bases are TGTGCCAGCAGCTGGCCGGGGGCGGCTAATGAAAAACTGTTTTTT.

This rearrangement joins TRBV10-2 to TRBJ2-3; tentatively, D is TRBD2 (5 bases). Looked up from germline, CDR1 is WSHSY and CDR2 is SAAADI. This CDR3 spans 14 amino acids. Trimming removed 9 bases from V and 2 bases from J, with 15 bases in between. CDR3 protein: CASTLGGDTDTQYF. CDR3 sequence (DNA): TGCGCCAGTACACTAGGAGGAGACACAGATACGCAGTATTTT.

The CDR3 bases are TGCGCCAGCAGCCGGGACAGTAGTTTAAACTATGGCTACACCTTC. This codes for CASSRDSSLNYGYTF. The chain has TRBV4-1 and TRBJ1-2, with TRBD1 identical over 7 bases. This CDR3 region has 15 residues. The J segment lost 2 bases and the V segment lost 4 bases, leaving 7 bases of the junction unmatched. CDR1 is MGHRA, CDR2 YSYEKL, per germline.

This clone was counted a few times. The chain uses TRBV18 and TRBJ1-1; D uncertain. CDR1 and CDR2 from the germline V gene are KGHSH and LQKENI. Trimming removed 6 bases from V and 3 bases from J, with 11 bases in between. The CDR3 spans 13 residues. The CDR3 DNA is TGTGCCAGCTCGCCCAGACTGGACACTGAAGCTTTCTTT. Translated, it gives CASSPRLDTEAFF.

This sequence joins TRBV18 and TRBJ2-7, with a weak D call TRBD2 (5 bases). The CDR3 covers 12 residues. Per germline, CDR1 KGHSH and CDR2 LQKENI. V shed 3 bases and J shed 9 bases, with 12 bases lying between them. This CDR3 is CASSPGSGVQYV. DNA for the CDR3: TGTGCCAGCTCACCGGGTTCCGGGGTGCAGTACGTC.

This clone was seen only once. The genes are TRBV4-2 and TRBJ2-1; possible D gene TRBD2, 5 bases. CDR3 length equals 15 residues. Germline CDR1 LGHNA, CDR2 YNFKEQ. V dropped 0 bases and J dropped 7 bases, with 13 bases sitting between them. DNA of the CDR3: TGTGCCAGCAGCCAAGATGGGGAGTCAAGTAATGAGCAGTTCTTC. Its translation is CASSQDGESSNEQFF.